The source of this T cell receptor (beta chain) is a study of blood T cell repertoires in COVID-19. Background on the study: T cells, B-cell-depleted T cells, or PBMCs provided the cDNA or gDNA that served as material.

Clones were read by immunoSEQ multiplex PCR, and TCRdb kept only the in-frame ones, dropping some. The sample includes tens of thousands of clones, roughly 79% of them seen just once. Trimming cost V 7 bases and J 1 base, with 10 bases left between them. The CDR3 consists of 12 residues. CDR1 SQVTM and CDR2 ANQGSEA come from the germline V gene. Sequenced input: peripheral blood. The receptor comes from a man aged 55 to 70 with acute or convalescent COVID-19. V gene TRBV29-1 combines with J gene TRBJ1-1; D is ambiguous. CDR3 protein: CSAEGGNTEAFF. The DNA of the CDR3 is TGCAGCGCCGAGGGAGGGAACACTGAAGCTTTCTTT. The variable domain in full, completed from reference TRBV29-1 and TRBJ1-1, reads SAVISQKPSRDICQRGTSLTIQCQVDSQVTMMFWYRQQPGQSLTLIATANQGSEATYESGFVIDKFPISRPNLTFSTLTVSNMSPEDSSIYLCSAEGGNTEAFFGQGTRLTVV.